These 30 T cell receptor beta chains were all obtained from the same sample, sequenced in a study of CD8 T cells in ankylosing spondylitis. Each CDR3 protein is one row after TCRdb ran MiXCR on the 5' RACE reads. The table has around 330,000 distinct CDR3 sequences, around 10% seen once. Source material: blood, either unsorted or a sorted T cell fraction (not recorded which). These receptors came from a female donor with ankylosing spondylitis or in good health (not recorded which).

The table lists this clonotype with many counts. The V gene is TRBV20-1, the J gene TRBJ1-5; D is unclear. Looked up from germline, CDR1 is DFQATT and CDR2 is SNEGSKA (reference sequence). The CDR3 has 15 amino acids. Deletions cut 3 bases from V and 0 bases from J, with 12 bases between. The CDR3 nucleotides are TGCAGTGCTAGGCCCCGGCTAAATAGCAATCAGCCCCAGCATTTT. As protein: CSARPRLNSNQPQHF.

V is TRBV11-2 and J is TRBJ2-1; unclear D gene. Germline lookup yields CDR1 SGHAT and CDR2 FQNNGV. This CDR3 is built from 12 residues. V was clipped by 5 bases and J by 8 bases, with 10 bases between them. The CDR3 bases are TGTGCCAGCAGCCCCCCCCTGGATGAGCAGTTCTTC. Translated, it gives CASSPPLDEQFF.

This clonotype was detected ten times or more. J is TRBJ1-5 and V is TRBV10-3, with D possibly matching TRBD1 (6 bases). V gave up 4 bases and J gave up 0 bases, with 10 bases separating them. CDR1 and CDR2 (germline): ENHRY, SYGVKD. The CDR3 length is 15 residues. This chain's CDR3 is CAISGGGNSNQPQHF. The CDR3 nucleotides read TGTGCCATCAGTGGAGGGGGAAATAGCAATCAGCCCCAGCATTTT.

This clonotype was recorded many times. The CDR3 protein is CASSQEGTSLETQYF. Written as DNA, the CDR3 is TGCGCCAGCAGCCAAGAAGGGACTAGCCTGGAGACCCAGTACTTC. V usage is TRBV4-3 and J usage is TRBJ2-5; TRBD2 matches 9 bases. The CDR3 covers 15 residues. Losses at the gene ends were 0 bases for V and 5 bases for J; bases not matched to a gene: 4. Germline-derived CDR1 and CDR2 are LGHNA and YSLEER.

This clonotype was seen many times. The V and J genes are TRBV6-1 and TRBJ2-1, with a possible D match to TRBD1 (6 bases). The germline gives CDR1 MNHNS, CDR2 SASEGT. The CDR3 runs 17 residues. V dropped 2 bases and J dropped 3 bases, with 17 bases sitting between them. This CDR3 reads CASSENGGRFLYNEQFF. The CDR3 DNA follows: TGTGCCAGCAGTGAAAATGGGGGCAGATTCCTCTACAATGAGCAGTTCTTC.

This clonotype was detected many times. The chain recombines TRBV15 with TRBJ1-2, with a tentative D call TRBD1 (5 bases). V lost 1 base and J 6 bases, leaving 9 bases between the germline ends. In germline, CDR1 is LNHNV, CDR2 YYDKDF (reference sequence). The CDR3 runs to 13 residues. The CDR3, as DNA: TGTGCCACCAGCAGAGGAGGAGGGGATGGCTACACCTTC. Translated: CATSRGGGDGYTF.

This sequence joins TRBV5-6 and TRBJ2-7, with D unclear. CDR1 and CDR2 (germline): SGHDT, YYEEEE. Trimming took off 2 bases at V and 2 bases at J, with 5 bases between the two ends. The CDR3 has 12 amino acids. The CDR3, as DNA: TGTGCCAGCAGCTTCCAAACCTACGAGCAGTACTTC. It yields the protein CASSFQTYEQYF.

This clonotype appeared a few times. This chain joins TRBV24-1 and TRBJ2-1, with 11 bases matching TRBD2. Germline loops: CDR1 KGHDR, CDR2 SFDVKD. The ends lost 10 bases at V and 6 bases at J; junction bases unmatched: 13. The CDR3 totals 16 residues. The CDR3 DNA reads TGTGCCACACAGACTAGCGGGAAAGGTAATCGCAATGAGCAGTTCTTC. Protein sequence: CATQTSGKGNRNEQFF.

In this sample, this clonotype turned up many times. CDR3 in amino acids: CASRGTGSSYEQYF. In DNA form, the CDR3 reads TGTGCCAGCCGTGGGACAGGCAGCTCCTACGAGCAGTACTTC. This chain connects TRBV12-3 or TRBV12-4 to TRBJ2-7; 8 bases line up with TRBD1. The CDR3 has 14 residues. V lost 8 bases to trimming and J lost 0 bases; unmatched junction nucleotides: 6.

This clonotype came up many times. The rearrangement links TRBV20-1 to TRBJ2-3; 7 bases map to TRBD1. Germline V gives CDR1 DFQATT, CDR2 SNEGSKA (reference sequence). The CDR3 consists of 11 residues. With 6 bases clipped from V and 7 bases from J, the junction kept 4 bases outside the gene matches. As DNA, the CDR3 is TGCAGTGCGGCAGGGGGTAATACGCAGTATTTT. This sequence encodes CSAAGGNTQYF.

This clonotype was seen a few times. The chain has TRBV12-3 or TRBV12-4 and TRBJ2-3, with a weak D call TRBD2 (5 bases). The CDR3 spans 15 residues. V was trimmed by 5 bases and J by 3 bases, leaving 15 bases between them. CDR3 region: CASSPEGRRTDTQYF. CDR3 DNA: TGTGCCAGCAGTCCTGAGGGTCGTCGGACAGATACGCAGTATTTT.

Many counts were recorded for this clonotype. This chain links TRBV5-1 with TRBJ2-3; TRBD2 aligns across 13 bases. V shed 4 bases and J 2 bases; nucleotides not matched to a gene: 7. This CDR3 comprises 17 residues. The germline V gene has CDR1 SGHRS and CDR2 YFSETQ. CDR3 DNA sequence: TGCGCCAGCAGCCCCTGGGGACTAGCGGGGACCACAGATACGCAGTATTTT. This gives the protein CASSPWGLAGTTDTQYF.

The chain couples TRBV2 to TRBJ2-1, with 11 nucleotides matching TRBD2. After removal of 3 bases from V and 11 bases from J, the junction contained 12 bases not matched to a gene. The CDR3 length is 16 residues. Germline V CDR1 and CDR2: SNHLY, FYNNEI. The CDR3 sequence is CASSETLAGGTDQQFF. The DNA for the CDR3 is TGTGCCAGCAGTGAGACCCTAGCGGGGGGAACCGACCAGCAGTTCTTC.

In its sample, this clonotype was seen many times. At one of its ends the junction is not consistent with the germline gene, which may arise from a read error. The chain links TRBV5-1 to TRBJ2-7, with D uncertain. The CDR3 spans 11 residues. Per the germline V gene, CDR1 is SGHRS and CDR2 is YFSETQ. The CDR3 DNA follows: TGTGCCAGCAGTACCACCTACGAGCAGTACTTC. Its protein is CASSTTYEQYF.

This clonotype occurred a few times. The chain carries TRBV20-1 and TRBJ2-3; 15 nucleotides align to TRBD2. The CDR3 is 16 amino acids. Germline trimming cut 6 bases from V and 1 base from J; bases unmatched to any gene: 5. The germline CDR1 and CDR2 sequences are DFQATT and SNEGSKA (reference sequence). The CDR3 bases are TGCAGTGCATCCGGGACTAGCGGGGGGCGCACAGATACGCAGTATTTT. It is translated as CSASGTSGGRTDTQYF.

This clonotype was seen a few times. V gene TRBV14 combines with J gene TRBJ2-1; 7 bases map to TRBD2. Germline V gene sequence: CDR1 SGHDN, CDR2 FVKESK. This CDR3 spans 16 amino acids. The trim removed 4 bases at V and 4 bases at J, leaving 10 bases unmatched. The CDR3, as DNA: TGTGCCAGCAGCCCCAGAAGAGCGGGACCTTACAATGAGCAGTTCTTC. Protein product: CASSPRRAGPYNEQFF. Variable domain in full (rest from reference TRBV14 and TRBJ2-1): EAGVTQFPSHSVIEKGQTVTLRCDPISGHDNLYWYRRVMGKEIKFLLHFVKESKQDESGMPNNRFLAERTGGTYSTLKVQPAELEDSGVYFCASSPRRAGPYNEQFFGPGTRLTVL.

J is TRBJ2-1 and V is TRBV28; 7 nucleotides align to TRBD2. Germline V gives CDR1 MDHEN, CDR2 SYDVKM. J was trimmed by 3 bases and V by 1 base; bases with no gene match: 18. This CDR3 region has 20 residues. Here the CDR3 reads CASSLSSGWGGSAGYNEQFF. The CDR3 region has the DNA TGTGCCAGCAGTTTATCTTCCGGGTGGGGAGGGTCGGCCGGCTACAATGAGCAGTTCTTC.

V and J are TRBV5-1 and TRBJ2-7; 7 bases are a match to TRBD2. The V gene's germline CDR1 is SGHRS and CDR2 YFSETQ. V was pared by 0 bases and J by 3 bases, with 3 bases of the junction left unmatched. The CDR3 extends over 14 amino acids. The CDR3 region is CASSLGDYNYEQYF. In nucleotides, the CDR3 is TGCGCCAGCAGCTTGGGGGACTATAACTACGAGCAGTACTTC.

A few counts support this clonotype. The CDR3 sequence is CASSQAGTAGELFF. The CDR3 DNA reads TGTGCCAGCAGCCAAGCGGGAACGGCCGGGGAGCTGTTTTTT. J is TRBJ2-2 and V is TRBV3-1, with D maybe TRBD2 (5 bases). The length of the CDR3 is 14 residues. Germline-derived CDR1 and CDR2 are LGHDT and YNNKEL (reference sequence). Trimming pared 1 base from V and 6 bases from J, leaving 9 bases between.

This clonotype was detected many times. The chain couples TRBV21-1 to TRBJ2-7; the table's TRBD1 call for D was not verified on the DNA. TRBV21-1 is described as a pseudogene. CDR3 length equals 16 residues. This chain's CDR3 is CASSRYRGRRSYEQYF. In DNA form, the CDR3 reads TGTGCCAGCAGCAGGTACAGGGGGCGCCGCTCCTACGAGCAGTACTTC.

The chain has TRBV5-1 and TRBJ1-2, with D perhaps TRBD1 (6 bases). The germline CDR1 and CDR2 sequences are SGHRS and YFSETQ. Trimming pared 3 bases from V and 1 base from J, leaving 25 bases between. The CDR3 consists of 19 residues. CDR3 loop: CASSSLPLSWTASNYGYTF. CDR3 in DNA: TGCGCCAGCAGCTCCCTCCCCCTCTCTTGGACAGCAAGTAACTATGGCTACACCTTC.

The sample holds many counts of this clonotype. The rearrangement uses TRBV11-3 and TRBJ2-2; 9 nucleotides match TRBD1. The CDR3 has 15 residues. Germline assignment: CDR1 SGHNT and CDR2 YENEEA. V dropped 5 bases and J dropped 5; count of bases not matched to a gene: 6. The CDR3 is CASSLQTGGTGELFF. In nucleotides, the CDR3 is TGTGCCAGCAGCCTCCAGACAGGGGGAACCGGGGAGCTGTTTTTT.

This clonotype occurred many times. V and J are TRBV15 and TRBJ1-4; possible D gene TRBD1, 5 bases. Trimming removed 1 base at V and 4 bases at J, with 13 bases between. The V gene's germline CDR1 is LNHNV and CDR2 YYDKDF (reference sequence). The CDR3 runs to 16 residues. This CDR3 reads CATSRGMTADNEKLFF. The DNA of the CDR3 is TGTGCCACCAGCAGAGGAATGACAGCCGATAATGAAAAACTGTTTTTT.

This clonotype was seen a few times. The genes are TRBV29-1 and TRBJ2-3; TRBD1 might be the D (7 bases). Germline loops: CDR1 SQVTM, CDR2 ANQGSEA. There are 14 residues in the CDR3. With 4 bases removed from V and 2 bases from J, the gap between germline ends came to 13 bases. The CDR3 nucleotides are TGCAGCGTTGCGGGGGACAGCTTCACAGATACGCAGTATTTT. It yields the protein CSVAGDSFTDTQYF.

V is TRBV5-5 and J is TRBJ2-2; the match to TRBD2 covers 8 bases. V was pared by 0 bases and J by 4 bases, with 5 bases of the junction left unmatched. The length of the CDR3 is 16 residues. Germline V CDR1 and CDR2: SGHKS, YYEKEE (reference sequence). CDR3 loop: CASSLAGGAATGELFF. CDR3 nucleotide sequence: TGTGCCAGCAGCTTGGCGGGGGGGGCGGCCACCGGGGAGCTGTTTTTT.

The sample holds many counts of this clonotype. This chain joins TRBV5-1 and TRBJ2-2; D unclear. The CDR3 has 16 residues. Germline V gene lookup returns CDR1 SGHRS and CDR2 YFSETQ. With 0 bases removed from V and 2 bases from J, the gap between germline ends came to 11 bases. The CDR3 loop is CASSLGGRPNTGELFF. For the CDR3, the DNA is TGCGCCAGCAGCTTGGGAGGCAGACCCAACACCGGGGAGCTGTTTTTT.

V gene TRBV2 combines with J gene TRBJ2-1; D ambiguous. Between the trimmed V and J ends, which lost 2 bases and 5 bases, there was a span of 13 bases. CDR1 and CDR2 (germline): SNHLY, FYNNEI. The CDR3 is 15 amino acids. The DNA of the CDR3 is TGTGCCAGCAGTGAAACCCAAGGTTTAGACAATGAGCAGTTCTTC. It is translated as CASSETQGLDNEQFF.

This clonotype has at least ten counts. CDR3 sequence (DNA): TGTGCCAGCAGTCAAACAGGGAGGTTAGGTAATGAGCAGTTCTTC. Protein: CASSQTGRLGNEQFF. This sequence joins TRBV28 and TRBJ2-1; D possibly uses TRBD1 or TRBD2 (6 bases each). Germline V CDR1 and CDR2: MDHEN, SYDVKM. The CDR3 runs to 15 residues. The ends were cut back, 5 bases at V and 7 bases at J, with 18 bases in the middle.

This clonotype appeared many times. The V and J genes are TRBV5-6 and TRBJ2-2, with no clear D. Between the trimmed V and J ends, which lost 4 bases and 8 bases, there was a span of 12 bases. Looked up from germline, CDR1 is SGHDT and CDR2 is YYEEEE. The CDR3 is made up of 13 amino acids. This chain's CDR3 is CASSGLILGELFF. The CDR3 DNA reads as TGTGCCAGCAGCGGATTAATACTAGGGGAGCTGTTTTTT.

This clonotype came up many times. The rearrangement uses TRBV4-3 and TRBJ2-3; possibly TRBD2 for D (5 bases). The CDR3 spans 15 residues. The V gene lost 0 bases and the J gene lost 5 bases, with 12 bases spanning the gap. Per germline, CDR1 LGHNA and CDR2 YSLEER. The CDR3 DNA follows: TGCGCCAGCAGCCAAGATCGTCAGGCGGGAGATACGCAGTATTTT. Its translation is CASSQDRQAGDTQYF.